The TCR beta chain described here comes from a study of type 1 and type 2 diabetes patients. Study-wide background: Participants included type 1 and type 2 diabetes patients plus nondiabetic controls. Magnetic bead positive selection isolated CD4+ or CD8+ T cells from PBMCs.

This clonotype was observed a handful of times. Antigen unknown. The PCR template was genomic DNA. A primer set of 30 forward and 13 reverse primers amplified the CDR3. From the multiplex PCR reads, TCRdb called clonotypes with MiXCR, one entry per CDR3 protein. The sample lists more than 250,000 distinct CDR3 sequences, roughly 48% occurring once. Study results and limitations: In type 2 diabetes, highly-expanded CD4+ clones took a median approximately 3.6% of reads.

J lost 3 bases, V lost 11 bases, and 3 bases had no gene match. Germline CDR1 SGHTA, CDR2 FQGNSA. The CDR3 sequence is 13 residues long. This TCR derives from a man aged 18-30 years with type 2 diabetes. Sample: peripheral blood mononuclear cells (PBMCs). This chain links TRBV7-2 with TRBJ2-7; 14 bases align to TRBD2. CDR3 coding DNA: TGTGCCTCGGGACTAGCGGGAGTCTACGAGCAGTACTTC. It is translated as CASGLAGVYEQYF.